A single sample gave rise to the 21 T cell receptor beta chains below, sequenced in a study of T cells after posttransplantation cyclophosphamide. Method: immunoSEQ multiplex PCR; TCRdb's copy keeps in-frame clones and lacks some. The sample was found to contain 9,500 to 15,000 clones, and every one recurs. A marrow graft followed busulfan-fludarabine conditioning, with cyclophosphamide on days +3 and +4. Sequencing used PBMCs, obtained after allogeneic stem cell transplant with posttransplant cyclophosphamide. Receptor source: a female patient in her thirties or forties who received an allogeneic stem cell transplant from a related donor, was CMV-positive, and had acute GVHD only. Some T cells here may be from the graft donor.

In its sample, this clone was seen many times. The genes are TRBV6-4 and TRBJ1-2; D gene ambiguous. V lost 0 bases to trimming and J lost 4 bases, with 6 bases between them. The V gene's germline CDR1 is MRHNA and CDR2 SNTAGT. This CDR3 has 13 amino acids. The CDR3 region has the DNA TGTGCCAGCAGTGACTCGGCAGTCTATGGCTACACCTTC. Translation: CASSDSAVYGYTF.

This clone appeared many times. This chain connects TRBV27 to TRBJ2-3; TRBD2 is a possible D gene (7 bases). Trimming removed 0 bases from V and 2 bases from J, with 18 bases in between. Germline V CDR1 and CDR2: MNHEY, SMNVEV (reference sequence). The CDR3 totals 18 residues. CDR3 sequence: CASSLSGRGASHTDTQYF. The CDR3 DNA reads TGTGCCAGCAGTTTATCAGGTCGGGGGGCCAGCCACACAGATACGCAGTATTTT.

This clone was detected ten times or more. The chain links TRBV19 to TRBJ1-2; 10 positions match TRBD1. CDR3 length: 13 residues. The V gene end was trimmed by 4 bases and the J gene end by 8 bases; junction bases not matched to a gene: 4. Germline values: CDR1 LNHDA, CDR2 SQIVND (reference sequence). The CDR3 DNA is TGTGCCAGTAGTACCGACAGGGGGCGAGGCTACACCTTC. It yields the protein CASSTDRGRGYTF.

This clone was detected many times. The CDR3 region has the DNA TGTGCCACCCCGGGACAGATAACCTACAATGAGCAGTTCTTC. Translating gives CATPGQITYNEQFF. The rearrangement links TRBV14 to TRBJ2-1; 7 bases match TRBD1. The CDR3 length is 14 residues. From germline, CDR1 is SGHDN and CDR2 FVKESK. J lost 2 bases, V lost 10 bases, and 8 bases had no gene match.

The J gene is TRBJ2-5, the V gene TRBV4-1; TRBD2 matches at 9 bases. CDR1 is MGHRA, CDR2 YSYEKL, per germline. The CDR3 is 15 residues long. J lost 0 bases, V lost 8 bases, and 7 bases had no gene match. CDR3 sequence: CASSGAGGHQETQYF. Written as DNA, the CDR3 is TGCGCCAGCTCTGGAGCGGGGGGCCACCAAGAGACCCAGTACTTC.

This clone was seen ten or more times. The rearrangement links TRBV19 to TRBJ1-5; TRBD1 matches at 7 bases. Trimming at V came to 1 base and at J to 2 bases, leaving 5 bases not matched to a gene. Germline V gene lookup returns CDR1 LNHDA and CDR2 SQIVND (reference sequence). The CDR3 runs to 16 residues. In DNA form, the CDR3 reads TGTGCCAGTAGTATAGTGGCCAGGGGGGGCAATCAGCCCCAGCATTTT. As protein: CASSIVARGGNQPQHF. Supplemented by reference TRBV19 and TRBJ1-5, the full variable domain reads DGGITQSPKYLFRKEGQNVTLSCEQNLNHDAMYWYRQDPGQGLRLIYYSQIVNDFQKGDIAEGYSVSREKKESFPLTVTSAQKNPTAFYLCASSIVARGGNQPQHFGDGTRLSIL.

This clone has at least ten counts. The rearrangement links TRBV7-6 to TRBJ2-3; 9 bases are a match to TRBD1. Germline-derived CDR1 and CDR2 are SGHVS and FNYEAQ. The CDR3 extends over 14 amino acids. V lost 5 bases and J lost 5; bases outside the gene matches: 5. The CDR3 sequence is CASSPGQGLDTQYF. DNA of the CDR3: TGTGCCAGCAGCCCCGGACAGGGGTTAGATACGCAGTATTTT.

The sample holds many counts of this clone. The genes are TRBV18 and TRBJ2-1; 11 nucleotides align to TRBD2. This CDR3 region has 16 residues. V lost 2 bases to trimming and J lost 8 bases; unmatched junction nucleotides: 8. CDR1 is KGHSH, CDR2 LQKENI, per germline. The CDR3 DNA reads TGTGCCAGCTCACCAGCACTAGCGGGAGTTTCGGATGAGCAGTTCTTC. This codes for CASSPALAGVSDEQFF.

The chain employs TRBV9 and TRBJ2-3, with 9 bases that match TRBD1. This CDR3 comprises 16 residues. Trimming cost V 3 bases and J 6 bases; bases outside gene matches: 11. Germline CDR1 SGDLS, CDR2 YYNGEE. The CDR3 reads CASSESGQGGRDTQYF. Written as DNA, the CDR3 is TGTGCCAGCAGCGAATCGGGACAGGGAGGGCGGGATACGCAGTATTTT.

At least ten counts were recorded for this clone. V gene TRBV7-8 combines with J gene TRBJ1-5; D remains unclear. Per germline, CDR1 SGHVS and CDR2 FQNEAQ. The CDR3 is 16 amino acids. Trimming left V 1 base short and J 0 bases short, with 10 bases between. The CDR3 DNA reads TGTGCCAGCAGCTTAGTGGCAGGCTCTAGCAATCAGCCCCAGCATTTT. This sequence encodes CASSLVAGSSNQPQHF.

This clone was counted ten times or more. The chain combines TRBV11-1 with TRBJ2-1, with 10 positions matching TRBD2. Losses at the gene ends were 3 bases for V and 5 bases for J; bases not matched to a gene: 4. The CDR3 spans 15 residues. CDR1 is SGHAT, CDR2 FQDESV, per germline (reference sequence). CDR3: CASSFGLAENNEQFF. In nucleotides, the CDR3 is TGTGCCAGCAGCTTCGGACTAGCGGAGAACAATGAGCAGTTCTTC.

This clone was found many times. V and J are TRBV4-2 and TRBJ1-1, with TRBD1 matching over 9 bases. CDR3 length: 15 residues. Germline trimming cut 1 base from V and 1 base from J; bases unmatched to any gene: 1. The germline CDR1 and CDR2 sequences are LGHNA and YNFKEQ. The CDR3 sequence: CASSQGGQGNTEAFF. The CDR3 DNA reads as TGTGCCAGCAGCCAAGGGGGACAGGGGAACACTGAAGCTTTCTTT.

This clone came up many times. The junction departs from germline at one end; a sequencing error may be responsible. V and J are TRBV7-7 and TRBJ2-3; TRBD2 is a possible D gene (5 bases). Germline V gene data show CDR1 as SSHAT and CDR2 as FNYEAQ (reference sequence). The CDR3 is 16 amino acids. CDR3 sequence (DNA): TGTGCTAGCAGCTTAGCCATCCCGAGGGGCACAGATACGCAGTATTTT. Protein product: CASSLAIPRGTDTQYF.

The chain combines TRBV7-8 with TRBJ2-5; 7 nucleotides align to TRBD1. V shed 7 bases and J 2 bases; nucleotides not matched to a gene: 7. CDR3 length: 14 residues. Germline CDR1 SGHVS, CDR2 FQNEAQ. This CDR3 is CASTDGTAQETQYF. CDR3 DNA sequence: TGTGCCAGCACCGACGGGACAGCACAAGAGACCCAGTACTTC.

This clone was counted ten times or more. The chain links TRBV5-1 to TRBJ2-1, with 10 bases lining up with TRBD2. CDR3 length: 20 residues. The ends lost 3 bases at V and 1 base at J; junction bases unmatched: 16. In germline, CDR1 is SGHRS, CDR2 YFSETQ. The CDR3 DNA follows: TGCGCCAGCAGCTACTGGCCGTGGCCTTTAGCGGGGGGTTCCTACAATGAGCAGTTCTTC. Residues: CASSYWPWPLAGGSYNEQFF.

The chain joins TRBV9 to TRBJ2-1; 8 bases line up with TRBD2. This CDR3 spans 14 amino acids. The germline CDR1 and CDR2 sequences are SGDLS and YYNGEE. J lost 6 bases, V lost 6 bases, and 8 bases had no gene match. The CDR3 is CASNSGSLVNEQFF. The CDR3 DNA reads TGTGCCAGCAACAGCGGGAGCCTGGTCAATGAGCAGTTCTTC.

CDR3 bases: TGTGCCAGCAGCTTAGGGGGACAGACCATCGTCCCATACGAGCAGTACTTC. Translated: CASSLGGQTIVPYEQYF. The V and J genes are TRBV11-2 and TRBJ2-7, with 7 bases matching TRBD1. The CDR3 totals 17 residues. From germline, CDR1 is SGHAT and CDR2 FQNNGV. V was clipped by 1 base and J by 4 bases; unmatched bases: 13.

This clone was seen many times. The CDR3 nucleotides are TGTGCCAGCAGTCCGGGACTAGCGGGGACACCTTACAATGAGCAGTTCTTC. Translating it yields CASSPGLAGTPYNEQFF. The chain has TRBV7-9 and TRBJ2-1, with 13 bases matching TRBD2. The J segment lost 4 bases and the V segment lost 6 bases, leaving 9 bases of the junction unmatched. The germline V gene encodes CDR1 SEHNR and CDR2 FQNEAQ (reference sequence). The CDR3 length is 17 residues.

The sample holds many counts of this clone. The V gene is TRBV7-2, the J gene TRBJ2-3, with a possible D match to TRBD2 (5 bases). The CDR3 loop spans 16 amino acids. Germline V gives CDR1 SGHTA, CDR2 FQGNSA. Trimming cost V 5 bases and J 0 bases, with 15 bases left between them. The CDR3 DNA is TGTGCCAGCAGCGATCCCAGCGGATCTAGCACAGATACGCAGTATTTT. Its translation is CASSDPSGSSTDTQYF.

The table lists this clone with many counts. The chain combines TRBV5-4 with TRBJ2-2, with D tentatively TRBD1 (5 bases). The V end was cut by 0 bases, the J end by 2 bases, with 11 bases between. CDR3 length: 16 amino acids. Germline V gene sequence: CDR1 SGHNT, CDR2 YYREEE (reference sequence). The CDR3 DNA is TGTGCCAGCAGCTTGGGGCTCCAGGGAAACACCGGGGAGCTGTTTTTT. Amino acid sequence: CASSLGLQGNTGELFF. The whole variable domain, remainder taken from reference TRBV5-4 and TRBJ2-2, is ETGVTQSPTHLIKTRGQQVTLRCSSQSGHNTVSWYQQALGQGPQFIFQYYREEENGRGNFPPRFSGLQFPNYSSELNVNALELDDSALYLCASSLGLQGNTGELFFGEGSRLTVL.

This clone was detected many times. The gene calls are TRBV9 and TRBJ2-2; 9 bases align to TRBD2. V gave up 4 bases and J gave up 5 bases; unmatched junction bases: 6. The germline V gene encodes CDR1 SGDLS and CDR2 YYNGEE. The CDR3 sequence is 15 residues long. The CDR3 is CASSPGSGGTGELFF. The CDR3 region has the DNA TGTGCCAGCAGCCCTGGGAGCGGGGGGACCGGGGAGCTGTTTTTT.